These 10 T cell receptor beta chains came from one sample sequenced in a study of CXCR3-negative and CXCR3-positive naive CD8 T cells. Study-wide results and caveats: CXCR3-positive naive cells had more hydrophobic TRB CDR3s than CXCR3-negative naive cells.

Antigens of these TCRs are unknown. The authors made the TRB cDNA libraries by 5' RACE using UMI labels. TCRdb re-called the 5' RACE reads and gives one entry per CDR3 protein, without DNA. The clone table shows around 160,000 distinct CDR3 sequences, with the ten largest holding 0.25% to 0.3%. Sequenced input: naive CXCR3+ CD8+ T cells from blood. Subset described: CD45RO-CCR7+CD27+CD95- naive CD8+ T cells expressing CXCR3 (TNR3+). Every receptor here comes from a human donor in good health. Some clones in this sample may be carry-over from other donors' samples.

The V call is TRBV4-3, the J call TRBJ2-1; the TCRdb D gene call, TRBD1, has no DNA to confirm it. This CDR3 contains 16 residues. CDR1 is LGHNA, CDR2 YSLEER, per germline. The CDR3 reads CASSQDSGAGFNEQFF.

This chain joins TRBV27 and TRBJ2-7; TCRdb selects TRBD1, and the lack of DNA leaves this call unchecked. This CDR3 contains 14 residues. Germline CDR1 MNHEY, CDR2 SMNVEV (reference sequence). The CDR3 reads CASSLGAHGWEQYF.

The rearrangement joins TRBV29-1 to TRBJ2-7. Germline CDR1 is SQVTM and CDR2 is ANQGSEA. The CDR3 is made up of 13 amino acids. The CDR3 loop is CSVMSTSTYEQYF.

The gene calls are TRBV14 and TRBJ2-3; TCRdb calls TRBD2, which cannot be checked without DNA. This CDR3 is 15 amino acids long. Germline V gene data show CDR1 as SGHDN and CDR2 as FVKESK. CDR3: CASSQQAPGTDTQYF.

CDR3: CASSQPSGELFF. V gene TRBV7-8 combines with J gene TRBJ2-2; with no DNA, the TCRdb D assignment of TRBD2 cannot be verified. CDR3 size: 12 residues. CDR1 is SGHVS and CDR2 is FQNEAQ in the germline V gene.

The chain joins TRBV7-6 to TRBJ2-5. The V gene's germline CDR1 is SGHVS and CDR2 FNYEAQ. This CDR3 is built from 14 residues. CDR3 sequence: CASSLPGSQETQYF. The complete variable domain, with remaining parts taken from reference TRBV7-6 and TRBJ2-5, reads GAGVSQSPRYKVTKRGQDVALRCDPISGHVSLYWYRQALGQGPEFLTYFNYEAQQDKSGLPNDRFSAERPEGSISTLTIQRTEQRDSAMYRCASSLPGSQETQYFGPGTRLLVL.

The chain has TRBV29-1 and TRBJ2-7; TCRdb's D gene call, TRBD1, goes unchecked for lack of DNA. The germline V gene has CDR1 SQVTM and CDR2 ANQGSEA. The CDR3 is 15 amino acids. CDR3: CSVETPDGRPYEQYF.

The rearrangement joins TRBV4-3 to TRBJ1-2. Looked up from germline, CDR1 is LGHNA and CDR2 is YSLEER. The CDR3 length is 18 residues. The CDR3 protein is CASSQVGVSGDLPGGYTF.

The gene calls are TRBV15 and TRBJ2-1; the D call from TCRdb, TRBD2, cannot be confirmed without DNA. The CDR3 has 14 amino acids. Germline CDR1 and CDR2: LNHNV and YYDKDF (reference sequence). This chain's CDR3 is CATSASGRAGEQFF.

V is TRBV20-1 and J is TRBJ2-3; TCRdb designates TRBD2, a call that cannot be tested without DNA. This CDR3 has 14 amino acids. CDR1 is DFQATT, CDR2 SNEGSKA, per germline (reference sequence). The chain's CDR3 is CSATGLTNTDTQYF.